This T cell receptor (beta chain) was sequenced during a study of shared clonotypes between healthy human individuals. Study-wide background: Each donor contributed plates that comprised three CD4 naive, three CD4 memory, two CD8 naive and one CD8 memory.

The CDR3 length is 18 residues. V shed 1 base and J 2 bases; nucleotides not matched to a gene: 7. CDR1 and CDR2 (germline): SGHNT, YYREEE (reference sequence). A 200 ng quantity of DNA, 30,000 to 35,000 T cell genomes, went into the sorted-subset replicate PCRs. Generated by immunoSEQ multiplex PCR, the TCRdb table keeps only in-frame clones and is missing some. The sample shows about 990,000 clones, 78% of them seen only once. The sequencing sample was made of memory CD4+ T cells from PBMCs. Subset denoted: CD45RA-negative fraction. The TCR sequence derives from a man between 18 and 35 years old in good health. Some clones in this sample may be carry-over from other donors' samples. The chain recombines TRBV5-4 with TRBJ1-5; 12 bases match TRBD1. CDR3 residues: CASSLLGTGGPGNQPQHF. In DNA, the CDR3 is TGTGCCAGCAGCTTGTTGGGGACAGGGGGCCCTGGCAATCAGCCCCAGCATTTT.